One sample yielded the 8 T cell receptor beta chains listed below, sequenced in a study of blood T cell repertoires in COVID-19. Some clones are missing from TCRdb's copy, which holds only in-frame ones; the method was immunoSEQ multiplex PCR. The sample has 210,000 or so clones, less than 85% seen once. The specimen was peripheral blood. The receptor set was obtained from an elderly woman with COVID-19, enrolled during active disease.

V and J are TRBV5-1 and TRBJ2-7; possible D gene TRBD2, 7 bases. CDR1 and CDR2 (germline): SGHRS, YFSETQ. V lost 2 bases, J lost 3 bases, and 12 bases lay in between. The CDR3 covers 14 residues. CDR3 amino acids: CASSFSGEGYEQYF. CDR3 coding DNA: TGCGCCAGCAGCTTTTCAGGGGAGGGCTACGAGCAGTACTTC.

This chain joins TRBV19 and TRBJ2-1; 9 bases line up with TRBD2. CDR3 length: 15 residues. J was trimmed by 7 bases and V by 1 base; bases with no gene match: 5. The germline gives CDR1 LNHDA, CDR2 SQIVND (reference sequence). The DNA for the CDR3 is TGTGCCAGTAGTATAGCTAGCGGGATTGGTAATGAGCAGTTCTTC. Its protein is CASSIASGIGNEQFF.

This clone appeared a few times. The chain uses TRBV5-1 and TRBJ2-7, with TRBD1 as a possible D gene (6 bases). From germline, CDR1 is SGHRS and CDR2 YFSETQ. V was trimmed by 0 bases and J by 5 bases, leaving 9 bases between them. The CDR3 consists of 13 residues. CDR3 DNA sequence: TGCGCCAGCAGCTTGGGGACAGCCCACGAGCAGTACTTC. Its protein product is CASSLGTAHEQYF. Full variable domain (missing parts from reference TRBV5-1 and TRBJ2-7): KAGVTQTPRYLIKTRGQQVTLSCSPISGHRSVSWYQQTPGQGLQFLFEYFSETQRNKGNFPGRFSGRQFSNSRSEMNVSTLELGDSALYLCASSLGTAHEQYFGPGTRLTVT.

This sequence joins TRBV2 and TRBJ1-4; D is unresolved. V lost 2 bases, J lost 2 bases, and 9 bases lay in between. Germline CDR1 SNHLY, CDR2 FYNNEI. The CDR3 sequence is 15 residues long. The CDR3 nucleotides read TGTGCCAGCAGTGAAACAACGGGGACTAATGAAAAACTGTTTTTT. As protein: CASSETTGTNEKLFF.

This clone was recorded only once. The chain employs TRBV19 and TRBJ2-2; possible D gene TRBD2, 7 bases. The CDR3 length is 18 residues. V dropped 5 bases and J dropped 4 bases, with 23 bases sitting between them. Germline-derived CDR1 and CDR2 are LNHDA and SQIVND (reference sequence). The CDR3: CASSRGARDSRSTGELFF. The CDR3 DNA is TGTGCCAGTAGTCGGGGGGCCCGGGACTCGAGGAGCACCGGGGAGCTGTTTTTT.

J is TRBJ2-6 and V is TRBV2; the match to TRBD1 covers 8 bases. CDR3 size: 15 residues. Per germline, CDR1 SNHLY and CDR2 FYNNEI. V shed 5 bases and J 4 bases; nucleotides not matched to a gene: 4. The DNA for the CDR3 is TGTGCCAGCAGTAAACAGGGGGACGGGGCCAACGTCCTGACTTTC. Protein sequence: CASSKQGDGANVLTF.

CDR3 bases: TGCGCCAGCAGCTTGGACTCAAGCGGGTACAATGAGCAGTTCTTC. As protein: CASSLDSSGYNEQFF. J is TRBJ2-1 and V is TRBV5-1, with a weak D call TRBD2 (6 bases). V dropped 0 bases and J dropped 4 bases, with 11 bases sitting between them. The CDR3 loop spans 15 amino acids. Germline V gene sequence: CDR1 SGHRS, CDR2 YFSETQ. Complete variable domain (other parts from reference TRBV5-1 and TRBJ2-1): KAGVTQTPRYLIKTRGQQVTLSCSPISGHRSVSWYQQTPGQGLQFLFEYFSETQRNKGNFPGRFSGRQFSNSRSEMNVSTLELGDSALYLCASSLDSSGYNEQFFGPGTRLTVL.

In DNA form, the CDR3 reads TGTGCCAGCAGCTTAGGAGGGCGAGAGACCCAGTACTTC. Translating it yields CASSLGGRETQYF. The chain uses TRBV11-2 and TRBJ2-5; tentatively, D is TRBD2 (5 bases). Trimming took off 1 base at V and 4 bases at J, with 7 bases between the two ends. CDR3 length equals 13 residues. Germline loops: CDR1 SGHAT, CDR2 FQNNGV.